The 22 T cell receptor beta chains below all came from one sample that was sequenced in a study of T cell repertoires in cytomegalovirus infection. One entry per CDR3 protein results from TCRdb running MiXCR on the reads. Here the sample spans about 700,000 distinct CDR3 sequences, around 30% being singletons. Antigens of these TCRs are unknown. The sample was cultured PBMCs, taken from culture after CMV antigen stimulation. The receptors were gathered from a human donor in good health (CMV status not recorded). Some clones in this sample may be carry-over from other donors' samples.

This clonotype was counted a few times. The rearrangement joins TRBV11-1 to TRBJ2-5, with 8 bases identical to TRBD2. The CDR3 has 15 residues. The ends lost 5 bases at V and 5 bases at J; junction bases unmatched: 10. Germline V gene sequence: CDR1 SGHAT, CDR2 FQDESV (reference sequence). CDR3 DNA sequence: TGTGCCAGCAGCCCAAGACTAGCGCCCAGGGAGACCCAGTACTTC. It codes for CASSPRLAPRETQYF.

This clonotype was detected a few times. The chain links TRBV6-1 to TRBJ2-3, with D perhaps TRBD1 (6 bases). Germline V gene data show CDR1 as MNHNS and CDR2 as SASEGT. With 4 bases removed from V and 2 bases from J, the gap between germline ends came to 13 bases. The CDR3 extends over 15 amino acids. Here the CDR3 reads CASSALTGNTDTQYF. Here the CDR3 DNA reads TGTGCCAGCAGTGCCCTGACAGGTAACACAGATACGCAGTATTTT.

The chain uses TRBV12-3 or TRBV12-4 and TRBJ2-7; D unclear. Trimming left V 4 bases short and J 6 bases short, with 10 bases between. This CDR3 has 12 amino acids. CDR3 bases: TGTGCCAGCAGTTGGTATCGTAGCGAGCAGTACTTC. Translating gives CASSWYRSEQYF.

This clonotype has a handful of counts. The chain couples TRBV7-6 to TRBJ1-1; weak D call: TRBD1 (5 bases). Germline CDR1 SGHVS, CDR2 FNYEAQ. V was clipped by 10 bases and J by 0 bases, with 15 bases between them. There are 14 residues in the CDR3. CDR3 bases: TGTGCCATTGGGCAGGGCGGGGTGAACACTGAAGCTTTCTTT. Its protein is CAIGQGGVNTEAFF.

This clonotype was detected ten times or more. The chain is built from TRBV7-2 and TRBJ1-5; D call uncertain. Trimming pared 5 bases from V and 5 bases from J, leaving 7 bases between. Germline-derived CDR1 and CDR2 are SGHTA and FQGNSA. This CDR3 spans 12 amino acids. CDR3 amino acids: CASSERDQPQHF. The CDR3 DNA sequence: TGTGCCAGCAGCGAACGGGATCAGCCCCAGCATTTT.

The chain recombines TRBV12-3 or TRBV12-4 with TRBJ2-5; 10 positions agree with TRBD2. Unmatched junction bases numbered 9, after V lost 6 bases and J lost 5 bases. The CDR3 consists of 15 residues. The chain's CDR3 is CASRAGLAEWETQYF. CDR3 in DNA: TGTGCCAGCAGAGCAGGACTAGCGGAGTGGGAGACCCAGTACTTC.

The chain links TRBV29-1 to TRBJ1-2; D unclear. V was cut by 3 bases and J by 7 bases, with 12 bases left in between. The germline V gene encodes CDR1 SQVTM and CDR2 ANQGSEA. CDR3 length: 12 residues. The chain's CDR3 is CSVEGLGGGYTF. CDR3 DNA: TGCAGCGTTGAGGGCTTAGGAGGTGGCTACACCTTC.

The chain carries TRBV7-8 and TRBJ1-5; unclear D gene. CDR1 is SGHVS, CDR2 FQNEAQ, per germline. This CDR3 region has 15 residues. Trimming removed 4 bases from V and 6 bases from J, with 16 bases in between. The CDR3 loop reads CASSYVAGLSQPQHF. DNA of the CDR3: TGTGCCAGCAGCTATGTGGCGGGATTAAGTCAGCCCCAGCATTTT.

V gene TRBV4-1 combines with J gene TRBJ2-1; TRBD1 aligns across 7 bases. The V segment lost 2 bases and the J segment 9 bases; nucleotides outside the gene matches: 7. The CDR3 spans 14 residues. Germline-derived CDR1 and CDR2 are MGHRA and YSYEKL. In DNA form, the CDR3 reads TGCGCCAGCAGCCAACAACAGGGGTCGCGTGAGCAGTTCTTC. Translation: CASSQQQGSREQFF.

This clonotype has more than one count but fewer than ten. The rearrangement links TRBV12-3 or TRBV12-4 to TRBJ2-3; 7 nucleotides match TRBD2. Losses at the gene ends were 2 bases for V and 3 bases for J; bases not matched to a gene: 5. The CDR3 loop spans 15 amino acids. This CDR3 reads CASSLYLAGTDTQYF. Written as DNA, the CDR3 is TGTGCCAGCAGTTTATACTTAGCGGGTACAGATACGCAGTATTTT.

This chain uses TRBV20-1 with TRBJ2-1, with TRBD2 as a possible D gene (6 bases). Trimming pared 5 bases from V and 4 bases from J, leaving 15 bases between. CDR1 DFQATT and CDR2 SNEGSKA come from the germline V gene (reference sequence). The CDR3 totals 14 residues. Here the CDR3 reads CSAVGASEYNEQFF. CDR3 coding DNA: TGCAGTGCTGTTGGCGCTAGCGAGTACAATGAGCAGTTCTTC.

This clonotype appeared a few times. The chain employs TRBV5-5 and TRBJ2-3, with a weak D call TRBD2 (7 bases). Looked up from germline, CDR1 is SGHKS and CDR2 is YYEKEE (reference sequence). CDR3 size: 14 residues. V lost 6 bases and J lost 6, with 17 bases in between. CDR3 coding DNA: TGTGCCAGCACCCGGCGGGGGCACGGGGATACGCAGTATTTT. Protein product: CASTRRGHGDTQYF. The full variable domain, with the rest looked up from reference TRBV5-5 and TRBJ2-3, is DAGVTQSPTHLIKTRGQQVTLRCSPISGHKSVSWYQQVLGQGPQFIFQYYEKEERGRGNFPDRFSARQFPNYSSELNVNALLLGDSALYLCASTRRGHGDTQYFGPGTRLTVL.

The rearrangement uses TRBV7-9 and TRBJ1-1; 7 nucleotides align to TRBD1. This CDR3 comprises 17 residues. Germline-derived CDR1 and CDR2 are SEHNR and FQNEAQ (reference sequence). V shed 1 base and J 3 bases; nucleotides not matched to a gene: 11. The CDR3 sequence is CASSLGSGGFSDTEAFF. CDR3 nucleotides: TGTGCCAGCAGCTTAGGGTCAGGGGGATTCTCGGACACTGAAGCTTTCTTT.

This clonotype occurred a few times. The chain recombines TRBV9 with TRBJ2-1; 12 bases line up with TRBD2. The germline CDR1 and CDR2 sequences are SGDLS and YYNGEE. CDR3 length equals 15 residues. Germline trimming cut 4 bases from V and 9 bases from J; bases unmatched to any gene: 8. In nucleotides, the CDR3 is TGTGCCAGCAGCCTAACTAGCGGGAGGTTTAGTGAGCAGTTCTTC. It is translated as CASSLTSGRFSEQFF.

J is TRBJ1-1 and V is TRBV12-3 or TRBV12-4; D is unclear. V lost 1 base and J 3 bases, leaving 6 bases between the germline ends. This CDR3 comprises 13 residues. This chain's CDR3 is CASSLVHYTEAFF. CDR3 bases: TGTGCCAGCAGTTTAGTGCACTACACTGAAGCTTTCTTT.

This clonotype has just one count. This chain connects TRBV6-2 or TRBV6-3 to TRBJ2-3; D is uncertain. The germline V gene encodes CDR1 MNHEY and CDR2 SVGEGT. V shed 10 bases and J shed 0 bases, with 11 bases lying between them. CDR3 length: 13 residues. Here the CDR3 reads CATMTRSTDTQYF. The CDR3 DNA is TGTGCCACTATGACACGGAGCACAGATACGCAGTATTTT.

Ten or more counts support this clonotype. The chain has TRBV19 and TRBJ2-7; D remains unclear. V was shortened by 9 bases and J by 0 bases, with 12 bases between the two germline ends. This CDR3 region has 13 residues. Germline V gene sequence: CDR1 LNHDA, CDR2 SQIVND (reference sequence). In DNA, the CDR3 is TGTGCCAGCAGGCAAGGCAGCTCCTACGAGCAGTACTTC. Protein product: CASRQGSSYEQYF.

This clonotype was seen ten or more times. The chain links TRBV7-6 to TRBJ2-1; TRBD2 aligns across 14 bases. The CDR3 runs 19 residues. The ends lost 1 base at V and 1 base at J; junction bases unmatched: 6. CDR1 and CDR2 from the germline V gene are SGHVS and FNYEAQ. CDR3 in amino acids: CASSLVGGLAGASYNEQFF. The CDR3 DNA reads TGTGCCAGCAGCTTAGTCGGGGGACTAGCGGGAGCGTCCTACAATGAGCAGTTCTTC. The complete variable domain, with remaining parts taken from reference TRBV7-6 and TRBJ2-1, reads GAGVSQSPRYKVTKRGQDVALRCDPISGHVSLYWYRQALGQGPEFLTYFNYEAQQDKSGLPNDRFSAERPEGSISTLTIQRTEQRDSAMYRCASSLVGGLAGASYNEQFFGPGTRLTVL.

The rearrangement joins TRBV6-2 or TRBV6-3 to TRBJ2-2; D gene ambiguous. This CDR3 region has 14 residues. V lost 8 bases to trimming and J lost 5 bases, with 15 bases between them. Germline V gene sequence: CDR1 MNHEY, CDR2 SVGEGT. CDR3 coding DNA: TGTGCCAGCCGACGAGACCCGAGGACCGGGGAGCTGTTTTTT. It is translated as CASRRDPRTGELFF.

The chain links TRBV19 to TRBJ1-5; maybe TRBD1 (6 bases). From germline, CDR1 is LNHDA and CDR2 SQIVND (reference sequence). V gave up 5 bases and J gave up 5 bases, with 16 bases separating them. The CDR3 is made up of 15 amino acids. CDR3 in amino acids: CASSQNGQFDQPQHF. The CDR3 DNA reads TGTGCCAGTAGTCAAAATGGACAGTTCGATCAGCCCCAGCATTTT.

This chain connects TRBV20-1 to TRBJ1-2; no clear D gene. CDR1 and CDR2 (germline): DFQATT, SNEGSKA (reference sequence). V was pared by 5 bases and J by 8 bases, with 9 bases between. This CDR3 comprises 10 residues. This CDR3 is CSAPFRGYTF. CDR3 DNA: TGCAGTGCTCCCTTCCGCGGCTACACCTTC.

Many counts were recorded for this clonotype. The chain carries TRBV7-9 and TRBJ2-4; D is perhaps TRBD2 (6 bases). V was pared by 4 bases and J by 1 base, with 11 bases between. Per germline, CDR1 SEHNR and CDR2 FQNEAQ (reference sequence). The CDR3 spans 15 residues. Here the CDR3 DNA reads TGTGCCAGCAGCTCGGGGGTGTTCGCCAAAAACATTCAGTACTTC. As protein: CASSSGVFAKNIQYF.